Shown below are 14 T cell receptor beta chains from a single sample sequenced in a study of T cell clonality in common variable immunodeficiency. Broader study findings: In common variable immunodeficiency, TCR beta chains reportedly carried fewer deletions and N-nucleotide insertions.

These receptors have no known antigen. Profiled with immunoSEQ multiplex PCR; TCRdb holds only in-frame clones, not every one. This sample carries 30,000 to 40,000 clones, none of them present only once. Sequenced: peripheral blood mononuclear cells. Receptors originate from a human donor with common variable immunodeficiency.

A note on this clone: Read coverage stops 3 residues before the CDR3 terminus; the germline J gene supplies the remainder. V gene TRBV7-6 combines with J gene TRBJ1-2; TRBD1 agrees at 7 bases. Germline V gene lookup returns CDR1 SGHVS and CDR2 FNYEAQ. This CDR3 has 15 amino acids. This CDR3 reads CASSIWTGTSEGYTF. CDR3 bases read: TGTGCCAGCAGCATATGGACAGGAACCTCGGAGGGC.

There are many counts of this clone. The observed sequence ends 3 residues before the CDR3 terminus, with the missing tail filled in from the germline J gene. The gene calls are TRBV7-2 and TRBJ2-1; maybe TRBD2 (5 bases). CDR1 and CDR2 from the germline V gene are SGHTA and FQGNSA. Trimming took off 5 bases at V and 9 bases at J, with 8 bases between the two ends. The CDR3 runs 11 residues. Here the CDR3 reads CASSLSVEQFF. Incomplete CDR3 DNA: TGTGCCAGCAGCCTTAGCGTTGAG. The full variable domain, with the rest looked up from reference TRBV7-2 and TRBJ2-1, is GAGVSQSPSNKVTEKGKDVELRCDPISGHTALYWYRQSLGQGLEFLIYFQGNSAPDKSGLPSDRFSAERTGGSVSTLTIQRTQQEDSAVYLCASSLSVEQFFGPGTRLTVL.

This clone was detected only a few times. The read comes to an end 3 residues before the CDR3 does, leaving the germline J gene to fill in the end. V gene TRBV2 combines with J gene TRBJ1-2; 7 nucleotides line up with TRBD1. In germline, CDR1 is SNHLY, CDR2 FYNNEI. V was pared by 6 bases and J by 4 bases, with 11 bases of the junction left unmatched. The CDR3 covers 15 residues. CDR3 loop: CASSDRDRPFYGYTF. The covered CDR3 bases are TGTGCCAGCAGCGACCGGGACAGACCGTTCTATGGC.

In the case of this clone: Read coverage stops 3 residues before the CDR3 terminus; the germline J gene supplies the remainder. The J gene is TRBJ2-7, the V gene TRBV7-9; a weak D match, TRBD1 (5 bases). V was cut by 4 bases and J by 3 bases, with 13 bases left in between. This CDR3 comprises 14 residues. Germline assignment: CDR1 SEHNR and CDR2 FQNEAQ (reference sequence). The CDR3 spells CASSSTGADYEQYF. CDR3 DNA, as far as it was read: TGTGCCAGCAGCTCAACAGGAGCCGACTACGAG. The full variable domain, rest sourced from reference TRBV7-9 and TRBJ2-7, is DTGVSQNPRHKITKRGQNVTFRCDPISEHNRLYWYRQTLGQGPEFLTYFQNEAQLEKSRLLSDRFSAERPKGSFSTLEIQRTEQGDSAMYLCASSSTGADYEQYFGPGTRLTVT.

In the case of this clone: The CDR3 end falls 3 residues outside the read, so it is completed with the germline J gene. The genes are TRBV10-3 and TRBJ2-1, with 9 bases lining up with TRBD2. CDR3 length: 16 residues. V shed 4 bases and J 4 bases; nucleotides not matched to a gene: 8. Germline values: CDR1 ENHRY, CDR2 SYGVKD. The CDR3 sequence is CAISVRREGQYNEQFF. The sequenced part of the CDR3 DNA is TGTGCCATCAGTGTAAGGCGGGAGGGCCAGTACAATGAG.

This clone was counted at least ten times. The read ends 3 residues shy of where the CDR3 ends; the end is completed using the germline J gene. The V gene is TRBV7-3, the J gene TRBJ2-2; tentatively, D is TRBD1 (5 bases). V lost 5 bases and J lost 6, with 13 bases in between. Germline lookup yields CDR1 SGHTA and CDR2 FQGTGA. The CDR3 extends over 14 amino acids. The CDR3 here is CASSPSMGPGELFF. The sequenced CDR3 bases are TGTGCCAGCAGCCCCTCAATGGGGCCCGGGGAG.

This clone was counted ten times or more. The read comes to an end 3 residues before the CDR3 does, leaving the germline J gene to fill in the end. This rearrangement joins TRBV20-1 to TRBJ2-2, with TRBD2 as a possible D gene (6 bases). The CDR3 is 17 residues long. V dropped 1 base and J dropped 5 bases, with 20 bases sitting between them. Germline V gives CDR1 DFQATT, CDR2 SNEGSKA (reference sequence). The DNA read from the CDR3 is TGCAGTGCTAGAGCTGTGGCGGGGTGGGTAGGGACCGGGGAG. Its translation: CSARAVAGWVGTGE. The full CDR3 is CSARAVAGWVGTGELFF.

Ten or more counts support this clone. Read sequence stops 3 residues before the CDR3 end, and the germline J gene provides the missing end. The chain recombines TRBV5-1 with TRBJ1-4; weak D call: TRBD1 (6 bases). Trimming removed 4 bases from V and 4 bases from J, with 14 bases in between. Germline CDR1 reads SGHRS; CDR2 reads YFSETQ. The CDR3 totals 15 residues. This CDR3 is CASSPTGRSNEKLFF. The part of the CDR3 DNA that was read is TGCGCCAGCAGCCCTACAGGGCGCAGTAATGAAAAA.

This clone was seen repeatedly, ten times or more. Read coverage stops 3 residues before the CDR3 terminus; the germline J gene supplies the remainder. The chain employs TRBV5-1 and TRBJ2-3; 8 positions agree with TRBD2. Germline trimming cut 1 base from V and 3 bases from J; bases unmatched to any gene: 1. CDR1 and CDR2 from the germline V gene are SGHRS and YFSETQ. The CDR3 covers 14 residues. The DNA read from the CDR3 is TGCGCCAGCAGCTTGCGCGGGAGGACAGATACG. Its protein is CASSLRGRTDT. The entire CDR3 sequence reads CASSLRGRTDTQYF.

Remarks on this clone: The CDR3 end lies 3 residues beyond the end of the read and is filled in from the germline J gene. The rearrangement links TRBV29-1 to TRBJ2-3; the D gene is possibly TRBD1 (6 bases). The CDR3 runs 13 residues. V was cut by 5 bases and J by 2 bases, with 11 bases left in between. Germline V gene data show CDR1 as SQVTM and CDR2 as ANQGSEA. The CDR3 region is CSVFGGFTDTQYF. CDR3 DNA (partial): TGCAGCGTTTTTGGGGGCTTCACAGATACG.

This clone has a count of ten or more. The CDR3 end falls 3 residues outside the read, so it is completed with the germline J gene. The V call is TRBV5-1, the J call TRBJ2-7; the match to TRBD2 covers 12 bases. The junction had 4 bases not matched to a gene; V was cut back by 4 bases and J by 5 bases. Germline values: CDR1 SGHRS, CDR2 YFSETQ. The length of the CDR3 is 14 residues. CDR3 residues: CASSTTSGRNEQYF. The covered CDR3 bases are TGCGCCAGCAGCACCACTAGCGGGAGGAACGAG. Drawing the rest from reference TRBV5-1 and TRBJ2-7, the complete variable domain is KAGVTQTPRYLIKTRGQQVTLSCSPISGHRSVSWYQQTPGQGLQFLFEYFSETQRNKGNFPGRFSGRQFSNSRSEMNVSTLELGDSALYLCASSTTSGRNEQYFGPGTRLTVT.

The table lists this clone with many counts. The read ends 3 residues early relative to the CDR3; the germline J gene fills the gap. The rearrangement joins TRBV7-9 to TRBJ2-3; D remains ambiguous. The length of the CDR3 is 15 residues. Trimming stripped 1 base from V and 5 bases from J, with 13 bases between. Germline values: CDR1 SEHNR, CDR2 FQNEAQ (reference sequence). This CDR3 is CASSLVLATKDTQYF. The part of the CDR3 DNA that was read is TGTGCCAGCAGCTTAGTTCTGGCTACTAAAGATACG.

This clone was counted many times. The observed sequence ends 3 residues before the CDR3 terminus, with the missing tail filled in from the germline J gene. The chain links TRBV7-2 to TRBJ1-3, with a weak D call TRBD1 (5 bases). Looked up from germline, CDR1 is SGHTA and CDR2 is FQGNSA. Trimming took off 4 bases at V and 4 bases at J, with 5 bases between the two ends. This CDR3 spans 12 amino acids. The CDR3 bases that were read are TGTGCCAGCAGCTCAGGGGGAAACACC. Translating gives CASSSGGNT. The entire CDR3 protein is CASSSGGNTIYF.

At least ten counts were recorded for this clone. From the germline J gene comes the end of the CDR3, since the read stops 3 residues before it. The chain is built from TRBV29-1 and TRBJ2-2; 8 bases agree with TRBD1. The V gene's germline CDR1 is SQVTM and CDR2 ANQGSEA. The CDR3 length is 13 residues. V was clipped by 6 bases and J by 5 bases; unmatched bases: 5. This CDR3 reads CSVAGGSTGELFF. The CDR3 bases that were read are TGCAGCGTCGCAGGGGGCTCAACCGGGGAG.